One sample yielded the 8 T cell receptor beta chains listed below, sequenced in a study of blood T cell repertoires in COVID-19. Produced via immunoSEQ multiplex PCR; TCRdb's table is partial and in-frame only. The top ten clones hold 6.5% of a sample with 150,000 to 200,000 clones, around 77% of them seen once. Material for sequencing was peripheral blood. All receptors derive from a man aged 70 or older with active or convalescent COVID-19.

This rearrangement joins TRBV14 to TRBJ1-2, with D possibly being TRBD1 (6 bases). Trimming took 4 bases from V and 8 from J, leaving 14 bases between them. This CDR3 has 13 amino acids. CDR1 SGHDN and CDR2 FVKESK come from the germline V gene. CDR3 amino acids: CASSLTTGGGYTF. The CDR3 DNA reads as TGTGCCAGCAGCCTAACGACAGGCGGCGGCTACACCTTC.

This chain connects TRBV7-9 to TRBJ2-7; TRBD2 matches 16 bases. The CDR3 has 19 amino acids. V lost 5 bases to trimming and J lost 6 bases; unmatched junction nucleotides: 16. Germline lookup yields CDR1 SEHNR and CDR2 FQNEAQ (reference sequence). In DNA form, the CDR3 reads TGTGCCAGCAGCCCCACCACGTACTACGGGACTAGCGGGGGGGCCGAGCAGTACTTC. This translates into CASSPTTYYGTSGGAEQYF. The full variable domain, its missing parts supplied by reference TRBV7-9 and TRBJ2-7, is DTGVSQNPRHKITKRGQNVTFRCDPISEHNRLYWYRQTLGQGPEFLTYFQNEAQLEKSRLLSDRFSAERPKGSFSTLEIQRTEQGDSAMYLCASSPTTYYGTSGGAEQYFGPGTRLTVT.

The V call is TRBV5-6, the J call TRBJ1-5; D is undetermined. The V gene lost 2 bases and the J gene lost 5 bases, with 11 bases spanning the gap. The CDR3 loop spans 14 amino acids. Per germline, CDR1 SGHDT and CDR2 YYEEEE. The CDR3 here is CASSFLAGDQPQHF. The DNA for the CDR3 is TGTGCCAGCAGCTTCTTGGCAGGCGATCAGCCCCAGCATTTT.

This clone showed up just once. This chain joins TRBV12-5 and TRBJ2-2; D gene ambiguous. The V gene lost 1 base and the J gene lost 3 bases, with 3 bases spanning the gap. Germline CDR1 LGHNT, CDR2 FRNRAP. This CDR3 has 13 residues. Written as DNA, the CDR3 is TGTGCTAGTGGTTTGGCAGACACCGGGGAGCTGTTTTTT. This codes for CASGLADTGELFF. The entire variable domain, with the rest obtained from reference TRBV12-5 and TRBJ2-2, is as follows: DARVTQTPRHKVTEMGQEVTMRCQPILGHNTVFWYRQTMMQGLELLAYFRNRAPLDDSGMPKDRFSAEMPDATLATLKIQPSEPRDSAVYFCASGLADTGELFFGEGSRLTVL.

The genes are TRBV5-1 and TRBJ1-5, with D unresolved. Germline V gene data show CDR1 as SGHRS and CDR2 as YFSETQ. This CDR3 is 15 amino acids long. Trimming pared 4 bases from V and 7 bases from J, leaving 18 bases between. This CDR3 reads CASSPSSPQYQPQHF. The CDR3 region has the DNA TGCGCCAGCAGCCCGTCCAGCCCACAGTACCAGCCCCAGCATTTT.

V and J are TRBV30 and TRBJ2-7, with a weak D call TRBD1 (5 bases). Germline CDR1 reads GTSNPN; CDR2 reads SVGIG (reference sequence). The CDR3 is made up of 13 amino acids. V lost 2 bases and J lost 5, with 13 bases in between. In DNA form, the CDR3 reads TGTGCCTGGAGTCGCCAGGGTGTCAACGAGCAGTACTTC. Translation gives CAWSRQGVNEQYF.

The chain uses TRBV5-6 and TRBJ1-4, with D maybe TRBD1 (6 bases). In germline, CDR1 is SGHDT, CDR2 YYEEEE. The length of the CDR3 is 14 residues. Trimming pared 0 bases from V and 7 bases from J, leaving 10 bases between. The CDR3 DNA is TGTGCCAGCAGCTTGGGGGGGCGCGGTGAAAAACTGTTTTTT. Its translation: CASSLGGRGEKLFF.

The J gene is TRBJ1-5, the V gene TRBV30, with 8 bases matching TRBD1. This CDR3 is built from 14 residues. The ends lost 0 bases at V and 6 bases at J; junction bases unmatched: 4. The germline gives CDR1 GTSNPN, CDR2 SVGIG (reference sequence). The CDR3: CAWSVGTGSQPQHF. The CDR3 nucleotides are TGTGCCTGGAGTGTAGGGACAGGCAGTCAGCCCCAGCATTTT.